In this sample, the clone carrying this T cell receptor (beta chain) turned up a few times. These data are taken from a study of T cells in Graves' hyperthyroidism and ophthalmopathy. V lost 5 bases and J lost 4, with 5 bases in between. Germline loops: CDR1 LNHDA, CDR2 SQIVND (reference sequence). This CDR3 region has 12 residues. Amplification of TCR beta CDR3 regions used RNA as the template. TCR CDR3 underwent first-round RT-PCR with the HTBI primer set. From the multiplex PCR reads, TCRdb called clonotypes with MiXCR, one entry per CDR3 protein. The data contain under 650,000 distinct CDR3 sequences, around 15% of them seen just once; the ten biggest clones take up around 4%.

The sequencing input was blood. The chain employs TRBV19 and TRBJ2-2; no clear D. This TCR was recovered from a woman aged 25 to 39 with Graves' hyperthyroidism. As DNA, the CDR3 is TGTGCCAGTAGTTGGGCCACCGGGGAGCTGTTTTTT. The encoded protein is CASSWATGELFF. The full variable domain, in which reference TRBV19 and TRBJ2-2 provide the parts outside the CDR3, is DGGITQSPKYLFRKEGQNVTLSCEQNLNHDAMYWYRQDPGQGLRLIYYSQIVNDFQKGDIAEGYSVSREKKESFPLTVTSAQKNPTAFYLCASSWATGELFFGEGSRLTVL.